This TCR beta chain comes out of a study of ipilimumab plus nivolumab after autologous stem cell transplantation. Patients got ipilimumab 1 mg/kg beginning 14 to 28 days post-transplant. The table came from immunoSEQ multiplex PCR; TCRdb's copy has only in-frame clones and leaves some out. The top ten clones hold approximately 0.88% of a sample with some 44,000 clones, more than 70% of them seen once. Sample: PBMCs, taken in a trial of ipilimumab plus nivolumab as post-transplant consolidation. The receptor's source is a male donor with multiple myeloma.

The CDR3 sequence: CASSLRDRGAGELFF. CDR3 nucleotide sequence: TGTGCCAGCAGCTTGAGGGACAGGGGGGCCGGGGAGCTGTTTTTT. This chain joins TRBV5-6 and TRBJ2-2, with 11 positions matching TRBD1. Germline V gene lookup returns CDR1 SGHDT and CDR2 YYEEEE. The CDR3 length is 15 residues. After removal of 1 base from V and 6 bases from J, the junction contained 2 bases not matched to a gene.